This TCR beta chain is from a study of blood T cell repertoires in COVID-19 (TCRdb year 2020). Study-wide context: Samples from collaborators originated in the United States, Italy and Spain and spanned both the acute and convalescent phases of COVID-19. The samples were drawn from two sources: the first 160 participants of the ongoing ImmuneRACE study, and 1,254 subjects contributed by 6 global collaborators. The material from the prospective study consisted of cDNA or gDNA derived from T cells, B-cell-depleted T cells, or PBMCs. HLA class I and class II types, where available, came from metadata supplied by the sample provider rather than from assay-based typing. A freely available public database, intended as a resource for researchers studying the immune response to SARS-CoV-2, is where the repertoires were released. The sample metadata nearly always contained a de-identified subject ID, COVID-19 status, age in years and sex. The dataset comprised deeply sampled blood TCRbeta repertoires from subjects exposed to, actively infected with, or recovered from COVID-19.

Participants in the prospective study were enrolled through a virtual design, were aged about 18 to 100 years, and lived in 20 to 30 United States geographic areas. To assign participants to cohorts, the prospective study relied on clinical history that participants themselves reported in a screening survey and a study questionnaire. For ImmuneRACE Cohort 3, a participant was defined as recovered based on two consecutive negative NP/OP PCR tests, clearance by a healthcare professional, or resolution of symptoms. Mobile phlebotomists in the prospective study collected whole blood, serum and a nasopharyngeal or oropharyngeal swab from every participant. Participants in the prospective study had the option to provide additional blood draws and questionnaires over a roughly two-month period. Before DNA extraction, blood samples from the prospective study were shipped at room temperature or frozen.

TCRbeta CDR3 regions were amplified from genomic DNA using the immunoSEQ Assay, a bias-controlled multiplex PCR. Processing in the source paper ran as follows. Nucleated cell counts per sample were estimated from amplification of reference gene primers within the assay. To quantify the absolute abundance of each unique TCRbeta CDR3 rearrangement, sequence reads were collapsed and filtered. For each sample, productive Simpson clonality was calculated by taking the square root of Simpson's diversity index across productive rearrangements. Entries here come from immuneACCESS through TCRdb and include only in-frame sequences with V and J called. Some clones fail to appear in such tables; in the studies checked, an unresolved V gene covers under half of the shortfall, and the cause of the remainder is unknown. That table is the source of V, J and clone size, and D and trimming were worked out from the DNA. The sample contains about 160,000 clones, 84% of them found a single time. The ten largest clones capture around 7% of the sample.

Reading the germline V gene gives CDR1 SGDLS and CDR2 YYNGEE. V is pruned by 4 bases and J by 8 bases, leaving 11 bases of the junction without a gene match. The CDR3 spans 15 residues, from the cysteine through the phenylalanine. The retained sequence is limited to the CDR3, 45 bases, with the frame set at the first base. Here is what the overall study found, with its caveats: The amount of clinical and demographic metadata varied by source and participant and was provided uncurated.

This clone was observed a few times. It has no known antigen specificity. The input lacks base qualities; no much larger clone sits a single base away. The chain is encoded by TRBV9 joined to TRBJ1-4; TRBD1 fits 7 bases in the junction. This receptor was taken from a man aged 45 to 65 who had recovered from COVID-19. The sample comprised PBMCs or T cells enriched from blood (not recorded which). CDR3 sequence: CASSTTGTVSEKLFF. The bases read TGTGCCAGCAGCACGACCGGGACAGTCTCCGAAAAACTGTTTTTT.